The 14 T cell receptor beta chains below come from one sample, sequenced in a study of control samples from healthy donors and cancer patients. The method was immunoSEQ multiplex PCR; TCRdb's version includes in-frame clones alone and lacks a portion of them. This repertoire shows roughly 32,000 clones, around 86% found once; its top ten account for about 1.6%. Sequencing was carried out using PBMCs. These receptors were obtained from a middle-aged woman with lung cancer.

The rearrangement links TRBV5-1 to TRBJ2-2; 10 nucleotides match TRBD2. The CDR3 totals 16 residues. Germline V gives CDR1 SGHRS, CDR2 YFSETQ. With V trimmed by 1 base and J by 1 base, 1 base remained unmatched. The DNA of the CDR3 is TGCGCCAGCAGCTTGAGGACTAGCGGGAACACCGGGGAGCTGTTTTTT. Residues: CASSLRTSGNTGELFF.

The V gene is TRBV7-9, the J gene TRBJ1-4; no reliable D call. Trimming removed 1 base at V and 7 bases at J, with 7 bases between. The V gene's germline CDR1 is SEHNR and CDR2 FQNEAQ (reference sequence). This CDR3 has 13 amino acids. The CDR3 protein is CASSLVIFEKLFF. In DNA, the CDR3 is TGTGCCAGCAGCTTAGTTATCTTTGAAAAACTGTTTTTT. Together with reference TRBV7-9 and TRBJ1-4, the CDR3 gives the full variable domain: DTGVSQNPRHKITKRGQNVTFRCDPISEHNRLYWYRQTLGQGPEFLTYFQNEAQLEKSRLLSDRFSAERPKGSFSTLEIQRTEQGDSAMYLCASSLVIFEKLFFGSGTQLSVL.

V is TRBV6-6 and J is TRBJ1-6, with a tentative D call TRBD1 (5 bases). The CDR3 is 14 residues long. Trimming took off 4 bases at V and 10 bases at J, with 14 bases between the two ends. Germline CDR1 and CDR2: MNHNY and SVGAGI (reference sequence). The CDR3 region is CASSSGRENSPLHF. Here the CDR3 DNA reads TGTGCCAGCAGTTCGGGGCGGGAGAACTCACCCCTCCACTTT.

The V and J genes are TRBV9 and TRBJ1-2; tentative D call: TRBD1 (5 bases). CDR1 is SGDLS and CDR2 is YYNGEE in the germline V gene. The CDR3 covers 15 residues. V shed 0 bases and J shed 4 bases, with 13 bases lying between them. CDR3 in DNA: TGTGCCAGCAGCGTAGATGTAGGGGTGGGCTATGGCTACACCTTC. Amino acids: CASSVDVGVGYGYTF.

The rearrangement uses TRBV6-6 and TRBJ1-1; 7 bases align to TRBD1. Losses at the gene ends were 5 bases for V and 2 bases for J; bases not matched to a gene: 5. The CDR3 length is 14 residues. Germline V gives CDR1 MNHNY, CDR2 SVGAGI (reference sequence). DNA for the CDR3: TGTGCCAGCAGTGAGGACAGGTCCAACACTGAAGCTTTCTTT. Its protein product is CASSEDRSNTEAFF.

The rearrangement links TRBV15 to TRBJ2-1; the D gene is possibly TRBD1 (6 bases). This CDR3 is built from 14 residues. Per germline, CDR1 LNHNV and CDR2 YYDKDF (reference sequence). V was shortened by 0 bases and J by 13 bases, with 16 bases between the two germline ends. CDR3 DNA sequence: TGTGCCACCAGCAGAGATCGGGCAGGGGAACAACAGTTCTTC. It is translated as CATSRDRAGEQQFF.

The chain couples TRBV18 to TRBJ1-2; 9 bases line up with TRBD1. The germline gives CDR1 KGHSH, CDR2 LQKENI. The V segment lost 1 base and the J segment 4 bases; nucleotides outside the gene matches: 7. The CDR3 consists of 16 residues. The DNA of the CDR3 is TGTGCCAGCTCACCACAAGAGGACAGGGGTGGCTATGGCTACACCTTC. Translating gives CASSPQEDRGGYGYTF.

The sample holds a few counts of this clone. CDR3 amino acids: CASSTLAGGYEQFF. As DNA, the CDR3 is TGTGCCAGCAGCACTCTAGCGGGGGGATATGAGCAGTTCTTC. The chain recombines TRBV5-4 with TRBJ2-1; 11 bases match TRBD2. CDR3 length equals 14 residues. With 4 bases clipped from V and 8 bases from J, the junction kept 5 bases outside the gene matches. Germline V gene sequence: CDR1 SGHNT, CDR2 YYREEE (reference sequence).

The CDR3 DNA reads TGTGCCAGCAGTCCCCACCGGGACAGAAACACTGAAGCTTTCTTT. The encoded protein is CASSPHRDRNTEAFF. The rearrangement links TRBV6-2 or TRBV6-3 to TRBJ1-1; TRBD1 aligns across 7 bases. The CDR3 consists of 15 residues. V lost 5 bases to trimming and J lost 2 bases; unmatched junction nucleotides: 8. The germline V gene has CDR1 MNHEY and CDR2 SVGEGT.

DNA for the CDR3: TGTGCCAGCAGCCAAGTGGCAGGGAGCTCCTACGAGCAGTACTTC. Protein sequence: CASSQVAGSSYEQYF. The gene calls are TRBV4-2 and TRBJ2-7; either TRBD1 or TRBD2 may supply D (5 bases each). CDR3 size: 15 residues. V was trimmed by 1 base and J by 0 bases, leaving 10 bases between them. The germline V gene has CDR1 LGHNA and CDR2 YNFKEQ.

The rearrangement uses TRBV4-3 and TRBJ2-1; D is uncertain. The CDR3 loop spans 13 amino acids. V was shortened by 0 bases and J by 7 bases, with 7 bases between the two germline ends. Germline values: CDR1 LGHNA, CDR2 YSLEER. The CDR3 nucleotides are TGCGCCAGCAGCCAAGAGGGATGGAATGAGCAGTTCTTC. It is translated as CASSQEGWNEQFF.

V and J are TRBV2 and TRBJ2-1; 7 bases line up with TRBD1. Germline V gene data show CDR1 as SNHLY and CDR2 as FYNNEI. The junction had 1 base not matched to a gene; V was cut back by 6 bases and J by 5 bases. The CDR3 sequence is 12 residues long. For the CDR3, the DNA is TGTGCCAGCAGACAGGGGAACAATGAGCAGTTCTTC. Residues: CASRQGNNEQFF.

This clone was counted between two and nine times. V gene TRBV12-3 or TRBV12-4 combines with J gene TRBJ2-5, with D uncertain. CDR3 length equals 11 residues. V lost 6 bases and J 1 base, leaving 3 bases between the germline ends. In DNA, the CDR3 is TGTGCCAGCAGCTCCCAAGAGACCCAGTACTTC. Translating it yields CASSSQETQYF.

The chain combines TRBV10-3 with TRBJ1-4; possible D gene TRBD1, 5 bases. Between the trimmed V and J ends, which lost 4 bases and 8 bases, there was a span of 11 bases. Germline V gene lookup returns CDR1 ENHRY and CDR2 SYGVKD. The CDR3 has 13 residues. CDR3 loop: CAISGGAGEKLFF. The CDR3 DNA reads TGTGCCATCAGTGGAGGGGCGGGAGAAAAACTGTTTTTT.